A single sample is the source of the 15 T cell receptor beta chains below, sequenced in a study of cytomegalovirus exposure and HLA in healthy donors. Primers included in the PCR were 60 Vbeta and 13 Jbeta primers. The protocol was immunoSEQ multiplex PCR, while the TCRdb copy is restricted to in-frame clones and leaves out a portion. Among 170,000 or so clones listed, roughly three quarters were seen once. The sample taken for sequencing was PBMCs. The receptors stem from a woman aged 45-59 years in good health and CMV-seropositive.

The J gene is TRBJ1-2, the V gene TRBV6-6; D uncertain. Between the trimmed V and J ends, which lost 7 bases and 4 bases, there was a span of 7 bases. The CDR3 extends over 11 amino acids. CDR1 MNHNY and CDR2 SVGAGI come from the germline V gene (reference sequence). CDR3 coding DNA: TGTGCCAGCACTCCCGGCTATGGCTACACCTTC. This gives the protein CASTPGYGYTF.

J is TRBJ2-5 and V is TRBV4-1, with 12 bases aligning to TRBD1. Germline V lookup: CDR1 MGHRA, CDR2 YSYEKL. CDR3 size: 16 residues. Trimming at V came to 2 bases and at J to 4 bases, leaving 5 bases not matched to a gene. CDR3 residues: CASSQPGQGARETQYF. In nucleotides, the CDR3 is TGCGCCAGCAGCCAACCGGGACAGGGGGCGCGAGAGACCCAGTACTTC.

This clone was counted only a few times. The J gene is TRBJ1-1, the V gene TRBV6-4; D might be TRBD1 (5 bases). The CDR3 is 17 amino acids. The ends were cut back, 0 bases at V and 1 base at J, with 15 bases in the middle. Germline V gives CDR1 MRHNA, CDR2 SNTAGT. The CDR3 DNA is TGTGCCAGCAGTGACTCTGGACACCCTAGGGGGAACACTGAAGCTTTCTTT. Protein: CASSDSGHPRGNTEAFF.

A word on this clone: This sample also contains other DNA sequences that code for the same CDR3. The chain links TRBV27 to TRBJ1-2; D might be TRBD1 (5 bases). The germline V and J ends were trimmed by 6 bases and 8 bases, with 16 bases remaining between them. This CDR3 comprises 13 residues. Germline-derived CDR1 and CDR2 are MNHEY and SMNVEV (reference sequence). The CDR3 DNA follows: TGTGCCAGCAGCCTCGCCTGGGGCTCGGGCTACACCTTC. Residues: CASSLAWGSGYTF.

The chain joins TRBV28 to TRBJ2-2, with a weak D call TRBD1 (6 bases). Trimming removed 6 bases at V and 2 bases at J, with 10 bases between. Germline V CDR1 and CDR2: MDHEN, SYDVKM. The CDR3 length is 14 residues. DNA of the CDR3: TGTGCCAGCAGCAAGGGACAAAACACCGGGGAGCTGTTTTTT. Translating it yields CASSKGQNTGELFF.

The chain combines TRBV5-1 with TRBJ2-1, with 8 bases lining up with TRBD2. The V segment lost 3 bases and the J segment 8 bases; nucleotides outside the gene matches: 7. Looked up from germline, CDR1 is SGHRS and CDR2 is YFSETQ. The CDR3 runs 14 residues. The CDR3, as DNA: TGCGCCAGCAGCTGGAACGGGAGGGCCGATGAGCAGTTCTTC. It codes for CASSWNGRADEQFF. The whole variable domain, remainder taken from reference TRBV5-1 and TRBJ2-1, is KAGVTQTPRYLIKTRGQQVTLSCSPISGHRSVSWYQQTPGQGLQFLFEYFSETQRNKGNFPGRFSGRQFSNSRSEMNVSTLELGDSALYLCASSWNGRADEQFFGPGTRLTVL.

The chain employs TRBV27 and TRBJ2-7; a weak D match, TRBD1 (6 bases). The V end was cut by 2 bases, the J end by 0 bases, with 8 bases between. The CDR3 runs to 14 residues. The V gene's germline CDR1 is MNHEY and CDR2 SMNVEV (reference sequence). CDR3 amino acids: CASSLRQDSYEQYF. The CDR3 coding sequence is TGTGCCAGCAGTTTACGACAGGACTCCTACGAGCAGTACTTC.

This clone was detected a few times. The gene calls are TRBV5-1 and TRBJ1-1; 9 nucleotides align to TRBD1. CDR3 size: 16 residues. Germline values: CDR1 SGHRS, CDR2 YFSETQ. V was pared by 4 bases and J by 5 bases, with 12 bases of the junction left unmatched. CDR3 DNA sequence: TGCGCCAGCAGCCGTCAGCCGGGACAGGGATTAACTGAAGCTTTCTTT. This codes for CASSRQPGQGLTEAFF.

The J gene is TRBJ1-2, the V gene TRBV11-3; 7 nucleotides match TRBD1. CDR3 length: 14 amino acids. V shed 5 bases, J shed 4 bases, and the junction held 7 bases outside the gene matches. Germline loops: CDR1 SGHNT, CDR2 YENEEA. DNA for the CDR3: TGTGCCAGCAGCCCGACAGGGATGAGCTATGGCTACACCTTC. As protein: CASSPTGMSYGYTF.

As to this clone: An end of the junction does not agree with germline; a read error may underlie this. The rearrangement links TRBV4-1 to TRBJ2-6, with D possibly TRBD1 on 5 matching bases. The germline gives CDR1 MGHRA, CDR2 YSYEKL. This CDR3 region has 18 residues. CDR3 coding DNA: TGCGCCAGCAGCCAAGTGGGCCAGGCCCCCTCTGGGGCCAACGGCCTGACTTTC. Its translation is CASSQVGQAPSGANGLTF.

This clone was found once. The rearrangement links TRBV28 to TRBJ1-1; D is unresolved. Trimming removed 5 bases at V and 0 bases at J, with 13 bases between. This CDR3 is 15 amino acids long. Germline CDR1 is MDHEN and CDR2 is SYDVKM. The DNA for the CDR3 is TGTGCCAGCAGTGCCCCACGGAGCATGAACACTGAAGCTTTCTTT. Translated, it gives CASSAPRSMNTEAFF.

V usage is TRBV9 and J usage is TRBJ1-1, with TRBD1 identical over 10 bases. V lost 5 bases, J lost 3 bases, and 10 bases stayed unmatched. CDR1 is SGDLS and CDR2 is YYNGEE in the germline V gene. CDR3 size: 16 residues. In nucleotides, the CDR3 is TGTGCCAGCAGTACCCTTTCTGGACAGGGGGACACTGAAGCTTTCTTT. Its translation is CASSTLSGQGDTEAFF.

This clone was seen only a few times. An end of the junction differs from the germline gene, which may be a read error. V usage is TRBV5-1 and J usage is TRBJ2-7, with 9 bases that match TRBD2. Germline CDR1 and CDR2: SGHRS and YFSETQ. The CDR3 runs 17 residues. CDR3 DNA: TGCGCCAGCACCTTGGACCCTAGCGGGGCCGACTCCTACGAGCAGTACTTC. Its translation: CASTLDPSGADSYEQYF.

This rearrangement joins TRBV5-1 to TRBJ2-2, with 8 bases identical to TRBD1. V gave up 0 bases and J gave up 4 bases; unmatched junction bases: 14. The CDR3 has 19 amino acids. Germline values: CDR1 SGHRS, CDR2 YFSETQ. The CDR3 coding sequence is TGCGCCAGCAGCTTGGCCGAGGGGGCAGGGGGCATTGGCACCGGGGAGCTGTTTTTT. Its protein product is CASSLAEGAGGIGTGELFF.

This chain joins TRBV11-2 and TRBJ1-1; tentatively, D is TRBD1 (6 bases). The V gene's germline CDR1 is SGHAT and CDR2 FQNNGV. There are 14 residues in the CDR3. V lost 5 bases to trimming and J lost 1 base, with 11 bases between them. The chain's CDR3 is CASSRTQGNTEAFF. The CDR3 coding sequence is TGTGCCAGCAGCCGAACACAGGGGAACACTGAAGCTTTCTTT.